The rows below give T cell receptor beta chains drawn from one sample of a study of shared clonotypes between healthy human individuals. The assay was immunoSEQ multiplex PCR, and TCRdb's table has in-frame clones only and misses some. The profile shows about 480,000 clones, 79% of them singletons. The sample consisted of PBMCs. Receptors originate from a woman between 40 and 55 years old in good health. Some clones in this sample may be carry-over from other donors' samples. The CDR3 runs from the conserved cysteine through the conserved F or W. A D gene is named only where the DNA matches it firmly. Clone size appears in some rows only: once, few, many, or a class for an expanded clone.

V gene	clone size	D gene	J gene	CDR3 protein	CDR3 DNA
TRBV11-2	-	TRBD2	TRBJ2-7	CASSRGASGTYEQYF	TGTGCCAGCAGCCGCGGGGCTAGCGGGACCTACGAGCAGTACTTC
TRBV9	-	-	TRBJ2-7	CASTQSDAAYEQYF	TGTGCCAGCACCCAATCCGACGCGGCCTACGAGCAGTACTTC
TRBV7-9	-	TRBD2	TRBJ2-2	CASSPPGLAAGELFF	TGTGCCAGCAGCCCTCCCGGACTAGCCGCCGGGGAGCTGTTTTTT
TRBV16	-	-	TRBJ1-1	CASSQRTTEAFF	TGTGCCAGCAGCCAAAGAACCACTGAAGCTTTCTTT
TRBV29-1	-	TRBD2	TRBJ2-2	CSVAGGSGRGGELFF	TGCAGCGTTGCTGGTGGTAGCGGGAGGGGCGGGGAGCTGTTTTTT
TRBV6-6	-	-	TRBJ1-2	CASSPWGGGANYGYTF	TGTGCCAGCAGTCCGTGGGGTGGGGGAGCTAACTATGGCTACACCTTC
TRBV6-5	-	-	TRBJ1-1	CASSRSAEGTEAFF	TGTGCCAGCAGTCGATCAGCGGAGGGCACTGAAGCTTTCTTT
TRBV19	-	-	TRBJ2-2	CASSIELATGELFF	TGTGCCAGTAGTATAGAACTAGCTACCGGGGAGCTGTTTTTT
TRBV6-5	-	TRBD1	TRBJ2-5	CASRTRGLETQYF	TGTGCCAGCAGGACCAGGGGGCTTGAGACCCAGTACTTC
TRBV28	-	-	TRBJ1-2	CAIHGLAPANYGYTF	TGTGCCATACACGGACTGGCTCCGGCTAACTATGGCTACACCTTC
TRBV29-1	-	TRBD1	TRBJ1-2	CSVEQGGGYTF	TGCAGCGTTGAGCAGGGGGGTGGCTACACCTTC
TRBV2	-	-	TRBJ2-2	CASSGTTITGELFF	TGTGCCAGCAGTGGGACTACCATCACCGGGGAGCTGTTTTTT
TRBV7-2	-	TRBD1	TRBJ1-6	CASSTGQNSPLHF	TGTGCCAGCAGCACGGGACAGAATTCACCCCTCCACTTT
TRBV11-2	-	TRBD2	TRBJ2-1	CASSLTGGAYNEQFF	TGTGCCAGCAGCTTAACGGGAGGCGCCTACAATGAGCAGTTCTTC
TRBV5-1	-	-	TRBJ2-2	CASSLDSGSTGELFF	TGCGCCAGCAGCTTGGACAGCGGGTCCACCGGGGAGCTGTTTTTT
TRBV5-6	-	-	TRBJ2-3	CASRQSSTDTQYF	TGTGCCAGCAGGCAATCTAGCACAGATACGCAGTATTTT
TRBV28	-	-	TRBJ1-3	CASSLSGLSSGNTIYF	TGTGCCAGCAGTTTATCGGGACTCTCCTCTGGAAACACCATATATTTT
TRBV30	-	-	TRBJ2-2	CAWSSGTSTGELFF	TGTGCCTGGAGTTCGGGGACCAGCACCGGGGAGCTGTTTTTT
TRBV5-4	-	-	TRBJ2-7	CASSSAYEQYF	TGTGCCAGCAGCTCTGCCTACGAGCAGTACTTC
TRBV7-8	-	TRBD2	TRBJ2-3	CASSGGGGLDTQYF	TGTGCCAGCAGCGGCGGGGGGGGGCTAGATACGCAGTATTTT
TRBV11-2	-	TRBD1	TRBJ2-5	CASSLGQGNWETQYF	TGTGCCAGCAGCTTGGGACAGGGGAATTGGGAGACCCAGTACTTC
TRBV27	-	-	TRBJ2-5	CASSLGQTETQYF	TGTGCCAGCAGTTTAGGACAAACGGAGACCCAGTACTTC
TRBV10-3	few	-	TRBJ2-1	CAISGGDEQFF	TGTGCCATCAGTGGGGGGGATGAGCAGTTCTTC
TRBV29-1	-	TRBD2	TRBJ2-7	CSVTGGSSYEQYF	TGCAGCGTTACGGGAGGAAGCTCCTACGAGCAGTACTTC